This T cell receptor (beta chain) was captured by sequencing in a study of cytomegalovirus exposure and HLA in healthy donors. Study-wide results and limits: Certain sequence variants were highly shared and formed a cluster, and this cluster was likely a sequencing artifact. A later analysis reportedly found fewer N-insertions in an Asian-associated ancestry cluster than the roughly 670-donor mean. A later analysis reported that several of the most significant clusters appeared to be linked to common viral pathogens, among them Epstein-Barr virus. When analyzed later, a missense DCLRE1C variant was found to be linked to TCR beta V- and J-gene trimming.

In the case of this clone: The antigen remains unidentified.

Germline CDR1 is SNHLY and CDR2 is FYNNEI. CDR3 length: 13 residues. V was trimmed by 8 bases and J by 0 bases, leaving 8 bases between them. The primer mix had 60 Vbeta and 13 Jbeta primers. Libraries were prepared by immunoSEQ multiplex PCR; TCRdb keeps only in-frame clonotypes and omits some of them. Here the sample table reports 85,000 or so clones. The sequence derives from a woman in her twenties or thirties in good health and CMV-seronegative. Specimen: PBMCs. The gene calls are TRBV2 and TRBJ1-3; D is undetermined. CDR3 loop: CASDSSSGNTIYF. The CDR3, as DNA: TGTGCCAGCGACTCGAGCTCTGGAAACACCATATATTTT.